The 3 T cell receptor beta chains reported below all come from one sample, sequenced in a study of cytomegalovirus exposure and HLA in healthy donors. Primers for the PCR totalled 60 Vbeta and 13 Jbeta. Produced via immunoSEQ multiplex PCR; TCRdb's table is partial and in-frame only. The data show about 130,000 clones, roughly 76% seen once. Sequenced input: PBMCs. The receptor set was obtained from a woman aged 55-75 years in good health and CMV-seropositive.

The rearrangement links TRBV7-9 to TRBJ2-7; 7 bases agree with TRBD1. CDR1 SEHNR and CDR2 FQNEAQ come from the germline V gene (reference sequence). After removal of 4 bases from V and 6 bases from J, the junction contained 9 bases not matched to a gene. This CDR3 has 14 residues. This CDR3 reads CASSSFGQDVEQYF. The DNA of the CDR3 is TGTGCCAGCAGCTCCTTTGGACAGGATGTCGAGCAGTACTTC.

The CDR3, as DNA: TGTGCCACAGCAGTTGGACAGATCTATGGCTACACCTTC. Amino acid sequence: CATAVGQIYGYTF. The V call is TRBV28, the J call TRBJ1-2; D perhaps matches TRBD1 (6 bases). The V end lost 10 bases, the J end lost 4 bases, and 16 bases lay between the germline ends. CDR3 length: 13 residues. The germline V gene encodes CDR1 MDHEN and CDR2 SYDVKM.

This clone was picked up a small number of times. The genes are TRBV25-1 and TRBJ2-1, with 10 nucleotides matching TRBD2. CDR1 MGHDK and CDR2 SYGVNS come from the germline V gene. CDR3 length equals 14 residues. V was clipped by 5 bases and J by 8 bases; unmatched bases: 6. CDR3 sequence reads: CASSSSGGIYEQFF. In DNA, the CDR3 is TGTGCCAGCAGTTCTAGCGGGGGTATCTATGAGCAGTTCTTC.